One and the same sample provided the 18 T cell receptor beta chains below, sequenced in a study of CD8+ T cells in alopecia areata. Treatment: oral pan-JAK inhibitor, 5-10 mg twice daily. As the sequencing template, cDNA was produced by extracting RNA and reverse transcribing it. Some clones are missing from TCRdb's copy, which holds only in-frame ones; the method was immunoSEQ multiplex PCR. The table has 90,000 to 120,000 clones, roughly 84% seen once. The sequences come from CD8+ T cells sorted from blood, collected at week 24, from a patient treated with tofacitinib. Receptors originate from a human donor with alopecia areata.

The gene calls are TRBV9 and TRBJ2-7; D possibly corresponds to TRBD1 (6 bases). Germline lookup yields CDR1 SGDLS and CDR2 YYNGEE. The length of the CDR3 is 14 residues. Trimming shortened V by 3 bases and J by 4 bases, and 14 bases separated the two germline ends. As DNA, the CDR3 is TGTGCCAGCAGCGCCTACGGGACAAATTACGAGCAGTACTTC. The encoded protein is CASSAYGTNYEQYF.

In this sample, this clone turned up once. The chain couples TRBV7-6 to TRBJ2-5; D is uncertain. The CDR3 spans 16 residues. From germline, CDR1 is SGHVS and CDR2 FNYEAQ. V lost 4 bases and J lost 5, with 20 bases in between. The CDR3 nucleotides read TGTGCCAGCAGCTATACGGGCCTAAGAGAGGAGGAGACCCAGTACTTC. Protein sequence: CASSYTGLREEETQYF.

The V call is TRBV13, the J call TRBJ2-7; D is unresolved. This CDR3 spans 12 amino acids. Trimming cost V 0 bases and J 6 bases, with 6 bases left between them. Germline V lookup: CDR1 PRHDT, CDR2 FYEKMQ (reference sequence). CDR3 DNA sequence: TGTGCCAGCAGCTTAGGGCTGGGCGAGCAGTACTTC. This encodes CASSLGLGEQYF.

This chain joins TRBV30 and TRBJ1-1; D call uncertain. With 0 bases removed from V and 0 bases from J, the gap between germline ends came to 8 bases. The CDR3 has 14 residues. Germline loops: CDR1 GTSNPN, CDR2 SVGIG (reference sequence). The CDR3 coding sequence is TGTGCCTGGAGTGTTCCCCAGCTGAACACTGAAGCTTTCTTT. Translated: CAWSVPQLNTEAFF.

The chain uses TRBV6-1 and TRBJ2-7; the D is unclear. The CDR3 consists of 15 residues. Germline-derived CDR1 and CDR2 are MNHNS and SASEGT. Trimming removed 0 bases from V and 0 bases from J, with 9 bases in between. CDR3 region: CASSEAPGSSYEQYF. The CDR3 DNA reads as TGTGCCAGCAGTGAAGCGCCGGGTAGCTCCTACGAGCAGTACTTC.

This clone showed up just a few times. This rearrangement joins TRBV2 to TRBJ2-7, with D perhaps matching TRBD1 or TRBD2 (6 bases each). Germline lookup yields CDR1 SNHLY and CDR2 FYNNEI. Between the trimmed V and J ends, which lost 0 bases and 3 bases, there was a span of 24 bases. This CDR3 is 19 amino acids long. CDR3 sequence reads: CASSEALPGRVGGHYEQYF. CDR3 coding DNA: TGTGCCAGCAGTGAAGCGCTTCCGGGAAGAGTGGGGGGCCACTACGAGCAGTACTTC. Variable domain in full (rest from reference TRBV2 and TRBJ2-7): EPEVTQTPSHQVTQMGQEVILRCVPISNHLYFYWYRQILGQKVEFLVSFYNNEISEKSEIFDDQFSVERPDGSNFTLKIRSTKLEDSAMYFCASSEALPGRVGGHYEQYFGPGTRLTVT.

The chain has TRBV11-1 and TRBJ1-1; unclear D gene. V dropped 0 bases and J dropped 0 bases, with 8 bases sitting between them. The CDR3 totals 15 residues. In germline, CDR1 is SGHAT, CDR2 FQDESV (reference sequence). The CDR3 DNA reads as TGTGCCAGCAGCTTAGCGAGAGGGATGAACACTGAAGCTTTCTTT. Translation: CASSLARGMNTEAFF.

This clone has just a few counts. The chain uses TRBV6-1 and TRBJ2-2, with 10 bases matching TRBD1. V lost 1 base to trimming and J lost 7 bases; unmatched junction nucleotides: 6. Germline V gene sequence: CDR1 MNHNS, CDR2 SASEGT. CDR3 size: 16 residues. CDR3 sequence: CASSEVTGQGVGELFF. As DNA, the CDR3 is TGTGCCAGCAGTGAAGTAACTGGACAGGGGGTCGGGGAGCTGTTTTTT.

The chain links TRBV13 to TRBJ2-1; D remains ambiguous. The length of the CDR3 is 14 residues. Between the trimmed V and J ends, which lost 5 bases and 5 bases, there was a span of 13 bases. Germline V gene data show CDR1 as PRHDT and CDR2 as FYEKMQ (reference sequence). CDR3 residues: CASSLQIYNNEQFF. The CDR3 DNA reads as TGTGCCAGCAGCCTACAGATCTATAACAATGAGCAGTTCTTC.

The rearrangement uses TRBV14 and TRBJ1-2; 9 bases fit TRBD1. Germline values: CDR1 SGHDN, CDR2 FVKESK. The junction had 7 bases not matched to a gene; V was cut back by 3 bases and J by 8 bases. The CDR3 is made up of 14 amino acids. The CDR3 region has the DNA TGTGCCAGCAGCCACTTGGGACAGGGAGAGGGCTACACCTTC. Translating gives CASSHLGQGEGYTF.

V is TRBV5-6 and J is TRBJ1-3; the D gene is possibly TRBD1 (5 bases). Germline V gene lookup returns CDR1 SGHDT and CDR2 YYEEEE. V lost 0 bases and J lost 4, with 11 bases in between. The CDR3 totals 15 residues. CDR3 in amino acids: CASSLEWTSGNTIYF. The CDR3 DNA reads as TGTGCCAGCAGCTTGGAATGGACAAGCGGAAACACCATATATTTT.

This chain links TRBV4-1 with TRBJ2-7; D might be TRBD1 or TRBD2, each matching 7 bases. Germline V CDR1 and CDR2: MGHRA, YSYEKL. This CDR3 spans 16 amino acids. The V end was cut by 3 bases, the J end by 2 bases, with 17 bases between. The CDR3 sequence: CASSHIPGGAAYEQYF. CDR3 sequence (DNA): TGCGCCAGCAGCCACATTCCAGGGGGGGCCGCCTACGAGCAGTACTTC.

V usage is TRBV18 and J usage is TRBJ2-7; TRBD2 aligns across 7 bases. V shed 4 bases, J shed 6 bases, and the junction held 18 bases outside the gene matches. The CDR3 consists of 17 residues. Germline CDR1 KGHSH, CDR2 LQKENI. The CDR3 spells CASSRRSGGGLQGEQYF. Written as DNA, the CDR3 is TGTGCCAGCTCACGACGGTCTGGCGGGGGTCTTCAGGGCGAGCAGTACTTC.

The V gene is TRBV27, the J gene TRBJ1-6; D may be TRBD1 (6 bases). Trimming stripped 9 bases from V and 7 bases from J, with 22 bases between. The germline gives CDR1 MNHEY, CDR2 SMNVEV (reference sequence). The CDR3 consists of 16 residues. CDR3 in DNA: TGTGCCAGTGGACAGAGCTATGTTGGAAAGAATTCACCCCTCCACTTT. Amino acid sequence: CASGQSYVGKNSPLHF.

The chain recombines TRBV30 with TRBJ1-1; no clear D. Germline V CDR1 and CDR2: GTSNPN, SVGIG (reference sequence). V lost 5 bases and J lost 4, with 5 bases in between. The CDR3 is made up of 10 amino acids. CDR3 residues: CAWLSTEAFF. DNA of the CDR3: TGTGCCTGGTTGTCCACTGAAGCTTTCTTT.

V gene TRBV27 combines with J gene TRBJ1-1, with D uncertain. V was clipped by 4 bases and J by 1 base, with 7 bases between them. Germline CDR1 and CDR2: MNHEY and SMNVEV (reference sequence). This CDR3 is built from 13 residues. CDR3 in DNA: TGTGCCAGCAGTTGGGTAGGGAACACTGAAGCTTTCTTT. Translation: CASSWVGNTEAFF.

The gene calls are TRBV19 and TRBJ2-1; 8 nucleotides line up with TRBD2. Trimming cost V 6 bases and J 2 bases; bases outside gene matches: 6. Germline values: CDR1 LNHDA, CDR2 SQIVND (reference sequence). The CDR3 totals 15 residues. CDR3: CASRPTSGAYNEQFF. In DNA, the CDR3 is TGTGCCAGTAGGCCTACTAGCGGAGCCTACAATGAGCAGTTCTTC.

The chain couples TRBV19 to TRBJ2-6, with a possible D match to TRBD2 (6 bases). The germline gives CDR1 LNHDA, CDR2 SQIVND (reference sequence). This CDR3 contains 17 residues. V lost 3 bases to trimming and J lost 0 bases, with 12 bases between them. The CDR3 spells CASSMEGLISGANVLTF. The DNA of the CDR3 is TGTGCCAGTAGTATGGAGGGCCTGATCTCTGGGGCCAACGTCCTGACTTTC.